The entry that follows covers one T cell receptor (beta chain) sequence. Method: immunoSEQ multiplex PCR; TCRdb's copy keeps in-frame clones and lacks some. The table shows 120,000 or so clones, with 75% to 95% occurring only once. The CDR3 is made up of 15 amino acids. Trimming cost V 3 bases and J 0 bases, with 9 bases left between them. Germline CDR1 reads MNHNS; CDR2 reads SASEGT. The sample belongs to a study of control samples from healthy donors and cancer patients. This chain uses TRBV6-1 with TRBJ1-5; no firm D call. Sequenced material: blood. The sequence derives from a man aged 18 to 35 in good health. In DNA form, the CDR3 reads TGTGCCAGCAGTGATTTTGGTGGTAGCAATCAGCCCCAGCATTTT. Protein sequence: CASSDFGGSNQPQHF.